These T cell receptor beta chains were read from a single sample in a study of beta chain features in type 1 diabetes. Only in-frame clones appear in the TCRdb table, and some are missing; sequencing was by immunoSEQ multiplex PCR. The profile covers about 900,000 clones, with 15% to 20% appearing a single time and 0.02% to 0.025% taken by the ten largest. The sample was naive CD4+ T cells from blood. Receptors were obtained from a woman younger than 30 in good health. The CDR3 runs from the conserved cysteine through the conserved F or W. Each record gives: V gene, J gene, D gene, clone size, CDR3 DNA, CDR3 protein. The D gene is left open where the match is weak. Size tells how often a clone was seen (once, few, many) or the class of an expanded clone, and some rows leave it out.

TRBV5-1	TRBJ2-3	TRBD1	NA	TGCGCCAGCAGCTTCCAGGGGGCTACTAGCACAGATACGCAGTATTTT	CASSFQGATSTDTQYF
TRBV5-5	TRBJ2-7	TRBD2	few	TGTGCCAGCAGCTTGGGTTTCGCGGGAGGGCCCTCCTACGAGCAGTACTTC	CASSLGFAGGPSYEQYF
TRBV27	TRBJ2-3	NA	few	TGTGCCAGCAGTTTAGCGAGTAGCACAGATACGCAGTATTTT	CASSLASSTDTQYF
TRBV5-6	TRBJ2-2	NA	few	TGTGCCAGCAGCTTCATTTCCGCCGGGGAGCTGTTTTTT	CASSFISAGELFF
TRBV15	TRBJ2-7	TRBD1	NA	TGTGCCACCAGCAGACCTTTCTCAAACATGGAACAGGGGTCCCCCTACGAGCAGTACTTC	CATSRPFSNMEQGSPYEQYF
TRBV4-2	TRBJ2-5	NA	NA	TGTGCCAGCAGCCCGAGGTACCAAGAGACCCAGTACTTC	CASSPRYQETQYF
TRBV28	TRBJ1-1	NA	NA	TGTGCCAGTAGAAACGGGGGAGACGGGGACACTGAAGCTTTCTTT	CASRNGGDGDTEAFF
TRBV4-3	TRBJ2-1	TRBD2	NA	TGCGCCAGCAGGCCAACTAGCGGGACCTACAATGAGCAGTTCTTC	CASRPTSGTYNEQFF
TRBV7-9	TRBJ2-1	NA	few	TGTGCCAGCAGCTTGGGGGAGAGCTCCTACAATGAGCAGTTCTTC	CASSLGESSYNEQFF
TRBV2	TRBJ1-2	TRBD1	NA	TGTGCCAGCAGTGCAACAGGCAGGGGGTCCGGCGGCTACACCTTC	CASSATGRGSGGYTF
TRBV10-3	TRBJ1-3	NA	few	TGTGCCATCAGTACCCCAAAGGGGACTGGAAACACCATATATTTT	CAISTPKGTGNTIYF
TRBV5-4	TRBJ1-3	TRBD1	NA	TGTGCCAGCAGCTTCACAGGGGGTGGAAACACCATATATTTT	CASSFTGGGNTIYF
TRBV27	TRBJ1-1	TRBD1	NA	TGTGCCAGCAGTTACAGGGGGGGGGCCTCGAACACTGAAGCTTTCTTT	CASSYRGGASNTEAFF
TRBV7-2	TRBJ2-5	NA	NA	TGTGCCAGCAGCCTCCGCCAGGGCCCGCCCGGAGCCCAGTACTTC	CASSLRQGPPGAQYF
TRBV6-5	TRBJ1-1	NA	few	TGTGCCAGCAGACGAAAGGACACCGCGCGTACTGAAGCTTTCTTT	CASRRKDTARTEAFF
TRBV7-3	TRBJ2-1	NA	NA	TGTGCCAGCAGCTTAACGGCTTACAATGAGCAGTTCTTC	CASSLTAYNEQFF
TRBV5-1	TRBJ2-1	TRBD2	NA	TGCGCCAGCAGCCGTGGACTAGCGGGAGGACTCTCCTACAATGAGCAGTTCTTC	CASSRGLAGGLSYNEQFF
TRBV11-2	TRBJ1-4	NA	NA	TGTGCCAGCAGAAGTTACAGGGAGGCAAGGGAAAAACTGTTTTTT	CASRSYREAREKLFF
TRBV5-4	TRBJ2-1	NA	NA	TGTGCCAGCAGCTTGCAGTGGGCAGATGAGCAGTTCTTC	CASSLQWADEQFF
TRBV29-1	TRBJ2-2	NA	NA	TGCAGCGTCGACGACAGGACGAACACCGGGGAGCTGTTTTTT	CSVDDRTNTGELFF
TRBV28	TRBJ1-1	TRBD1	NA	TGTGCCAGCAGTTACCAGGGGGGGTCGAACACTGAAGCTTTCTTT	CASSYQGGSNTEAFF
TRBV10-3	TRBJ2-1	NA	few	TGTGCCATCAGTGAAACTAGCAGACCAGAGCAGTTCTTC	CAISETSRPEQFF
TRBV18	TRBJ2-2	TRBD1	NA	TGTGCCAGCTCACCACGTCGGACAGGTGCCACGAACACCGGGGAGCTGTTTTTT	CASSPRRTGATNTGELFF
TRBV6-1	TRBJ2-7	NA	NA	TGTGCCAGCTACGGGGACCAATACGAGCAGTACTTC	CASYGDQYEQYF
TRBV2	TRBJ2-1	NA	few	TGTGCGTATCAAGGTCGTAGCTCCTACAATGAGCAGTTCTTC	CAYQGRSSYNEQFF
TRBV29-1	TRBJ1-1	TRBD1	few	TGCAGCGTTTATCGGACAGGAAGCACTGAAGCTTTCTTT	CSVYRTGSTEAFF
TRBV10-3	TRBJ2-5	NA	few	TGTGCCCCCAAGAGGGGAAGATCCCCCGAACGGAGGGACTTC	CAPKRGRSPERRDF
TRBV5-4	TRBJ2-7	NA	NA	TGTGCCAGCAGCTTGAGGGGCGGGGTTAACGAGCAGTACTTC	CASSLRGGVNEQYF
TRBV19	TRBJ2-5	NA	NA	TGTGCCAGTAGGAGACAGCTCGAAGAGACCCAGTACTTC	CASRRQLEETQYF
TRBV2	TRBJ2-1	TRBD1	NA	TGTGCCAGCAGCCGACAGGGGGCCGACAATGAGCAGTTCTTC	CASSRQGADNEQFF
TRBV15	TRBJ2-1	TRBD2	few	TGTGCCACCAGCAGAGGGGGGACTAGCGGGAGAGTATCCTACAATGAGCAGTTCTTC	CATSRGGTSGRVSYNEQFF
TRBV7-2	TRBJ1-5	NA	NA	TGTGCCAGCAGCTTAGTACAGGGTAATCAGCCCCAGCATTTT	CASSLVQGNQPQHF
TRBV15	TRBJ1-3	NA	NA	TGTGCCACCAGCAGAGATTTGTTCGATCCCGGAAACACCATATATTTT	CATSRDLFDPGNTIYF
TRBV27	TRBJ2-5	NA	NA	TGTGCCAGCAGTTTGTGGCCCTGGTCACAAGAGACCCAGTACTTC	CASSLWPWSQETQYF
TRBV28	TRBJ2-4	NA	NA	TGTGCCAGCAGTTTCAACAGATGGCTGGCCAAAAACATTCAGTACTTC	CASSFNRWLAKNIQYF
TRBV7-2	TRBJ2-1	TRBD2	NA	TGTGCCAGCAGCCCATGGATCGTGAGCGGGAGTCCTCATGAGCAGTTCTTC	CASSPWIVSGSPHEQFF
TRBV14	TRBJ2-5	TRBD2	NA	TGTGCCAGCAGCCCGAAGATTGATATAGCGGGAGGTCAAGAGACCCAGTACTTC	CASSPKIDIAGGQETQYF
TRBV6-6	TRBJ2-7	NA	few	TGTGCCAGCAGTTACGAGCGGATAAGCTACGAGCAGTACTTC	CASSYERISYEQYF
TRBV7-9	TRBJ2-7	NA	few	TGTGCCAGCAGCTTAGCCGGGGCAGCGGGCGGCGAGCAGTACTTC	CASSLAGAAGGEQYF
TRBV27	TRBJ1-5	NA	few	TGTGCCAGCAGTCCAAGGACCTCCGGCGGGGAACAGCCCCAGCATTTT	CASSPRTSGGEQPQHF
TRBV6-5	TRBJ2-5	NA	NA	TGTGCCAGCAGGCACAGGAAGGGGGGGCAAGAGACCCAGTACTTC	CASRHRKGGQETQYF
TRBV7-2	TRBJ1-1	TRBD1	once	TGTGCCAGCAGCTTAGGGACAGGGGGGTCAACTGAAGCTTTCTTT	CASSLGTGGSTEAFF
TRBV29-1	TRBJ1-2	NA	NA	TGCAGCGTTGACAGGGTAAAGCTTGGCTACACCTTC	CSVDRVKLGYTF
TRBV7-3	TRBJ2-5	NA	few	TGTGCCAGCAGCTTAAGCAGGGAGCAAGAGACCCAGTACTTC	CASSLSREQETQYF